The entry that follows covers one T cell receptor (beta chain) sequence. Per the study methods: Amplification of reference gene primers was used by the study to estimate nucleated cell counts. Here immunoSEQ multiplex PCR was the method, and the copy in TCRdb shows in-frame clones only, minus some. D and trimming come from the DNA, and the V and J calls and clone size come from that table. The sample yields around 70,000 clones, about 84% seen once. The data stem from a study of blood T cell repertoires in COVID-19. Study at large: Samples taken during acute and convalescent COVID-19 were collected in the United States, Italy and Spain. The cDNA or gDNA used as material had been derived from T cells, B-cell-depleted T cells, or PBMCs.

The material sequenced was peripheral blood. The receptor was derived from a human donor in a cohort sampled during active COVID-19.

CDR3 DNA sequence: TGTGCCAACTCCCGGACAGGGCGGACCTACGAGCAGTACTTC. Its protein is CANSRTGRTYEQYF. The chain recombines TRBV11-3 with TRBJ2-7, with 8 bases aligning to TRBD1. This CDR3 is built from 14 residues. CDR1 and CDR2 from the germline V gene are SGHNT and YENEEA. V shed 10 bases and J 2 bases; nucleotides not matched to a gene: 10.